The 16 T cell receptor beta chains listed next were all sequenced from one sample in a study of Tregs in tolerant kidney transplant recipients. Measured with immunoSEQ multiplex PCR; TCRdb has only the in-frame clones, and not every one. Among about 59,000 clones listed, more than 70% were seen once. Sample: CD4+ T cells from blood. The receptors derive from a human donor in good health.

The chain links TRBV5-6 to TRBJ1-2, with D uncertain. V lost 0 bases and J lost 6, with 9 bases in between. This CDR3 has 13 residues. Germline V gives CDR1 SGHDT, CDR2 YYEEEE. CDR3 sequence reads: CASSLVGSDGYTF. CDR3 bases: TGTGCCAGCAGCTTGGTCGGCTCCGATGGCTACACCTTC.

The chain is built from TRBV11-2 and TRBJ2-3, with 9 nucleotides matching TRBD1. V was clipped by 1 base and J by 1 base; unmatched bases: 6. CDR3 size: 17 residues. Germline V gene sequence: CDR1 SGHAT, CDR2 FQNNGV. CDR3 sequence (DNA): TGTGCCAGCAGCTTAGCTCGTGGGGACAGGGGCACAGATACGCAGTATTTT. Its protein product is CASSLARGDRGTDTQYF.

The rearrangement uses TRBV5-6 and TRBJ1-1, with D possibly TRBD1 on 5 matching bases. The CDR3 runs to 13 residues. CDR1 SGHDT and CDR2 YYEEEE come from the germline V gene. Trimming stripped 3 bases from V and 4 bases from J, with 10 bases between. In DNA, the CDR3 is TGTGCCAGCAGCTCTGACAGACCCACTGAAGCTTTCTTT. Protein product: CASSSDRPTEAFF.

This chain connects TRBV11-2 to TRBJ1-1; 8 bases line up with TRBD1. Germline lookup yields CDR1 SGHAT and CDR2 FQNNGV. The CDR3 consists of 16 residues. V was pared by 2 bases and J by 4 bases, with 9 bases of the junction left unmatched. The CDR3 coding sequence is TGTGCCAGCAGCTTAATCGGACAGGGTTTGATCACTGAAGCTTTCTTT. It specifies CASSLIGQGLITEAFF.

V gene TRBV5-6 combines with J gene TRBJ2-2; maybe TRBD2 (7 bases). Germline CDR1 and CDR2: SGHDT and YYEEEE. The CDR3 consists of 15 residues. V was shortened by 4 bases and J by 4 bases, with 14 bases between the two germline ends. CDR3 in amino acids: CASSRLRGGTGELFF. The CDR3 bases are TGTGCCAGCAGCCGCTTGAGGGGGGGCACCGGGGAGCTGTTTTTT.

The chain couples TRBV5-6 to TRBJ2-7, with TRBD2 as a possible D gene (6 bases). The CDR3 is 14 amino acids. V shed 2 bases and J shed 2 bases, with 11 bases lying between them. Germline V lookup: CDR1 SGHDT, CDR2 YYEEEE. The CDR3 nucleotides read TGTGCCAGCAGCTTCGGGGGACCCACCTACGAGCAGTACTTC. This translates into CASSFGGPTYEQYF.

J is TRBJ2-1 and V is TRBV18; D uncertain. The V end was cut by 0 bases, the J end by 5 bases, with 5 bases between. The CDR3 has 13 amino acids. CDR1 is KGHSH and CDR2 is LQKENI in the germline V gene. CDR3 coding DNA: TGTGCCAGCTCACCACCAAACGACAATGAGCAGTTCTTC. Encoded protein: CASSPPNDNEQFF. Full variable domain (outside the CDR3, taken from reference TRBV18 and TRBJ2-1): NAGVMQNPRHLVRRRGQEARLRCSPMKGHSHVYWYRQLPEEGLKFMVYLQKENIIDESGMPKERFSAEFPKEGPSILRIQQVVRGDSAAYFCASSPPNDNEQFFGPGTRLTVL.

The J gene is TRBJ2-2, the V gene TRBV6-5, with D maybe TRBD2 (5 bases). The ends were cut back, 7 bases at V and 6 bases at J, with 18 bases in the middle. This CDR3 has 15 amino acids. Germline CDR1 and CDR2: MNHEY and SVGAGI. Here the CDR3 DNA reads TGTGCCAGCACCAGGACTCCACAGATTGCCGGGGAGCTGTTTTTT. It specifies CASTRTPQIAGELFF.

The gene calls are TRBV5-6 and TRBJ1-6, with D tentatively TRBD1 (6 bases). Trimming took off 0 bases at V and 5 bases at J, with 9 bases between the two ends. Germline loops: CDR1 SGHDT, CDR2 YYEEEE. This CDR3 contains 15 residues. CDR3 in DNA: TGTGCCAGCAGCTTGGCCGGACAGAATAATTCACCCCTCCACTTT. This encodes CASSLAGQNNSPLHF.

V gene TRBV19 combines with J gene TRBJ2-1, with D hard to call. This CDR3 is 11 amino acids long. Deletions cut 2 bases from V and 7 bases from J, with 3 bases between. Germline-derived CDR1 and CDR2 are LNHDA and SQIVND (reference sequence). CDR3 residues: CASSILNEQFF. The CDR3 coding sequence is TGTGCCAGTAGTATACTAAATGAGCAGTTCTTC.

This sequence joins TRBV19 and TRBJ1-1; tentative D call: TRBD1 (6 bases). Trimming shortened V by 6 bases and J by 0 bases, and 11 bases separated the two germline ends. The CDR3 sequence is 14 residues long. Germline V lookup: CDR1 LNHDA, CDR2 SQIVND (reference sequence). CDR3 DNA sequence: TGTGCCAGTAGGACCGGACAGATGAACACTGAAGCTTTCTTT. It specifies CASRTGQMNTEAFF.

This chain connects TRBV5-6 to TRBJ2-5, with 9 bases that match TRBD2. This CDR3 contains 15 residues. CDR1 and CDR2 from the germline V gene are SGHDT and YYEEEE. The J segment lost 2 bases and the V segment lost 4 bases, leaving 6 bases of the junction unmatched. DNA for the CDR3: TGTGCCAGCAGCGGCAGCGGGAGGAGGCAAGAGACCCAGTACTTC. Translating it yields CASSGSGRRQETQYF.

CDR3 region: CASRFLPSLFGQYF. In nucleotides, the CDR3 is TGCGCCAGCAGGTTCCTCCCCAGCTTATTCGGGCAGTACTTC. The chain is built from TRBV5-1 and TRBJ2-7; D remains unclear. The CDR3 consists of 14 residues. Trimming pared 5 bases from V and 9 bases from J, leaving 21 bases between. CDR1 is SGHRS, CDR2 YFSETQ, per germline.

This sequence joins TRBV6-6 and TRBJ1-1; D not certain. CDR1 is MNHNY and CDR2 is SVGAGI in the germline V gene (reference sequence). This CDR3 contains 15 residues. V lost 7 bases and J 3 bases, leaving 18 bases between the germline ends. This chain's CDR3 is CASNSWSLGDTEAFF. The CDR3 region has the DNA TGTGCCAGCAACTCTTGGTCGCTCGGCGACACTGAAGCTTTCTTT.

The genes are TRBV5-5 and TRBJ2-1; no clear D. The ends were cut back, 1 base at V and 6 bases at J, with 8 bases in the middle. Germline V gives CDR1 SGHKS, CDR2 YYEKEE (reference sequence). The CDR3 spans 13 residues. The CDR3 here is CASSLSRPNEQFF. CDR3 DNA sequence: TGTGCCAGCAGCTTGTCTCGTCCCAATGAGCAGTTCTTC.

This chain joins TRBV30 and TRBJ2-3; D might be TRBD1 or TRBD2, each matching 5 bases. The CDR3 is 14 amino acids. Germline lookup yields CDR1 GTSNPN and CDR2 SVGIG (reference sequence). The V and J ends lost 2 bases and 4 bases respectively, with 13 bases between them. The DNA of the CDR3 is TGTGCCTGGAGTTGGCACTGGGGACCAGATACGCAGTATTTT. It encodes CAWSWHWGPDTQYF. The full variable domain, in which reference TRBV30 and TRBJ2-3 provide the parts outside the CDR3, is SQTIHQWPATLVQPVGSPLSLECTVEGTSNPNLYWYRQAAGRGLQLLFYSVGIGQISSEVPQNLSASRPQDRQFILSSKKLLLSDSGFYLCAWSWHWGPDTQYFGPGTRLTVL.